The 14 T cell receptor beta chains listed next were all sequenced from one sample in a study of blood T cells in healthy people across ages. Together with a sample-barcoded 5' primer, a J-beta primer mix was included in a second PCR lasting about 7 to 12 cycles. In TCRdb, the 5' RACE reads were re-called with MiXCR into one record per CDR3 protein. The table shows approximately 1.5 million distinct CDR3 sequences, with less than 45% occurring only once. Sequenced sample: blood. The source is a woman between 18 and 30 years old in good health.

This chain connects TRBV4-3 to TRBJ1-4, with 8 bases matching TRBD1. Germline CDR1 reads LGHNA; CDR2 reads YSLEER. The ends lost 4 bases at V and 8 bases at J; junction bases unmatched: 9. This CDR3 is 15 amino acids long. The DNA for the CDR3 is TGCGCCAGCAGCCGGACCGGCCGGGACAGGGAAAAACTGTTTTTT. It specifies CASSRTGRDREKLFF.

The chain carries TRBV27 and TRBJ1-1; 11 bases are a match to TRBD1. This CDR3 is built from 15 residues. Germline CDR1 is MNHEY and CDR2 is SMNVEV (reference sequence). Trimming at V came to 4 bases and at J to 4 bases, leaving 5 bases not matched to a gene. The CDR3 DNA follows: TGTGCCAGCAGTTGGAGGACAGGGGGCGGCACTGAAGCTTTCTTT. Protein sequence: CASSWRTGGGTEAFF.

The chain has TRBV15 and TRBJ1-4; a weak D match, TRBD1 (5 bases). The CDR3 spans 14 residues. Germline V gene lookup returns CDR1 LNHNV and CDR2 YYDKDF (reference sequence). V lost 0 bases and J 6 bases, leaving 8 bases between the germline ends. DNA for the CDR3: TGTGCCACCAGCAGAGACTCGACAGATGAAAAACTGTTTTTT. It translates to CATSRDSTDEKLFF.

The rearrangement links TRBV20-1 to TRBJ2-1; TRBD2 matches 11 bases. There are 15 residues in the CDR3. CDR1 and CDR2 from the germline V gene are DFQATT and SNEGSKA (reference sequence). V lost 3 bases, J lost 5 bases, and 6 bases stayed unmatched. The CDR3 sequence: CSASLAGGGNNEQFF. CDR3 sequence (DNA): TGCAGTGCTAGTCTAGCGGGGGGTGGGAACAATGAGCAGTTCTTC.

The chain recombines TRBV3-1 with TRBJ2-1, with 13 bases matching TRBD2. This CDR3 contains 16 residues. The junction had 2 bases not matched to a gene; V was cut back by 2 bases and J by 4 bases. Germline values: CDR1 LGHDT, CDR2 YNNKEL (reference sequence). DNA of the CDR3: TGTGCCAGCAGCCAAAGGACTAGCGGGGGTTACAATGAGCAGTTCTTC. Translation: CASSQRTSGGYNEQFF.

A few counts support this clonotype. The rearrangement joins TRBV10-3 to TRBJ1-5, with 8 bases aligning to TRBD1. Trimming at V came to 0 bases and at J to 0 bases, leaving 7 bases not matched to a gene. This CDR3 has 18 residues. The germline V gene encodes CDR1 ENHRY and CDR2 SYGVKD. This chain's CDR3 is CAISESRDRGNSNQPQHF. The CDR3 bases are TGTGCCATCAGTGAGTCGAGAGACAGGGGAAATAGCAATCAGCCCCAGCATTTT.

This chain uses TRBV5-1 with TRBJ2-5; 11 bases fit TRBD1. J gave up 2 bases and V 0 bases, and 9 bases lay outside the gene matches. Germline-derived CDR1 and CDR2 are SGHRS and YFSETQ. There are 18 residues in the CDR3. In DNA form, the CDR3 reads TGCGCCAGCAGCTTGGCAGGTGGACAGGGGGCCGAGCAAGAGACCCAGTACTTC. Protein sequence: CASSLAGGQGAEQETQYF.

The CDR3 coding sequence is TGTGCCAGCACCCCTTCAGGGCGGGGGGGCACCGGGGAGCTGTTTTTT. Encoded protein: CASTPSGRGGTGELFF. This sequence joins TRBV3-1 and TRBJ2-2, with 9 bases matching TRBD2. CDR1 is LGHDT and CDR2 is YNNKEL in the germline V gene (reference sequence). With 7 bases clipped from V and 4 bases from J, the junction kept 10 bases outside the gene matches. This CDR3 comprises 16 residues.

This chain joins TRBV30 and TRBJ2-1; D gene ambiguous. Germline CDR1 GTSNPN, CDR2 SVGIG (reference sequence). The CDR3 covers 14 residues. Trimming took off 4 bases at V and 0 bases at J, with 10 bases between the two ends. The CDR3 loop is CAWNKRTSYNEQFF. CDR3 in DNA: TGTGCCTGGAATAAAAGGACCTCCTACAATGAGCAGTTCTTC.

The rearrangement uses TRBV13 and TRBJ2-1, with 12 bases aligning to TRBD2. CDR1 is PRHDT and CDR2 is FYEKMQ in the germline V gene (reference sequence). This CDR3 has 16 amino acids. With V trimmed by 5 bases and J by 6 bases, 8 bases remained unmatched. CDR3 in amino acids: CASSPLTSGRRNEQFF. CDR3 coding DNA: TGTGCCAGCAGCCCTTTGACTAGCGGGAGACGCAATGAGCAGTTCTTC. Using reference TRBV13 and TRBJ2-1 for the parts outside the CDR3, the full variable domain is AAGVIQSPRHLIKEKRETATLKCYPIPRHDTVYWYQQGPGQDPQFLISFYEKMQSDKGSIPDRFSAQQFSDYHSELNMSSLELGDSALYFCASSPLTSGRRNEQFFGPGTRLTVL.

For this clonotype: At one end the junction does not follow the germline gene, possibly because of a read error. The chain uses TRBV10-3 and TRBJ2-7; the D gene is possibly TRBD2 (5 bases). The germline V gene has CDR1 ENHRY and CDR2 SYGVKD. The CDR3 is 13 residues long. The CDR3 reads CAISDRRGEEQYF. The DNA for the CDR3 is TGCGCCATCAGTGACCGACGGGGAGAAGAGCAGTACTTC.

Regarding this clonotype: One end of the junction varies from germline; a read error may be responsible. The V call is TRBV6-1, the J call TRBJ2-5, with TRBD1 matching 9 bases. The better agreement between TRBJ2-7 and the DNA end casts doubt on the J call. The CDR3 is 14 residues long. Per germline, CDR1 MNHNS and CDR2 SASEGT. CDR3 region: CASSVGQGIYEQYF. CDR3 nucleotide sequence: TGTGCTAGCAGTGTTGGACAGGGGATCTACGAGCAGTACTTC.

This chain joins TRBV14 and TRBJ1-1; D gene ambiguous. This CDR3 is built from 14 residues. Trimming took 4 bases from V and 4 from J, leaving 13 bases between them. Germline V CDR1 and CDR2: SGHDN, FVKESK. The CDR3 DNA reads TGTGCCAGCAGCCGGGATCTGTGGGCCACTGAAGCTTTCTTT. It codes for CASSRDLWATEAFF.

The chain combines TRBV24-1 with TRBJ2-3; TRBD1 matches 9 bases. The V gene's germline CDR1 is KGHDR and CDR2 SFDVKD. The CDR3 is made up of 16 amino acids. The V gene end was trimmed by 6 bases and the J gene end by 5 bases; junction bases not matched to a gene: 11. Here the CDR3 reads CATSLSGQGHGDTQYF. CDR3 in DNA: TGTGCCACCAGTCTTTCGGGACAGGGCCATGGAGATACGCAGTATTTT.